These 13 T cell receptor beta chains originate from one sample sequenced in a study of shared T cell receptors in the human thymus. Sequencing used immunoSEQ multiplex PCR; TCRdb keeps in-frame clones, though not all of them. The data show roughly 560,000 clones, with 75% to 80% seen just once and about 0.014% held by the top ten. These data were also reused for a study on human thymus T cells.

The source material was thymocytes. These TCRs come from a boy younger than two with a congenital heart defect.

CDR3 amino acids: CASSQEPRGLEEQYF. In DNA form, the CDR3 reads TGCGCCAGCAGCCAAGAGCCCAGGGGGCTAGAGGAGCAGTACTTC. This rearrangement joins TRBV4-1 to TRBJ2-7, with 8 bases aligning to TRBD1. J gave up 7 bases and V 0 bases, and 8 bases lay outside the gene matches. The CDR3 is made up of 15 amino acids. Germline lookup yields CDR1 MGHRA and CDR2 YSYEKL.

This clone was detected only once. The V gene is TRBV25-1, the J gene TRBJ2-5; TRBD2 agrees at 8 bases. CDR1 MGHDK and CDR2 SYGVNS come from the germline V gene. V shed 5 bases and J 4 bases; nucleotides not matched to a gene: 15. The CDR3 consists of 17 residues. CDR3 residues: CASSLGGGAGVGETQYF. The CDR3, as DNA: TGTGCCAGCAGTCTGGGGGGGGGAGCGGGAGTAGGAGAGACCCAGTACTTC.

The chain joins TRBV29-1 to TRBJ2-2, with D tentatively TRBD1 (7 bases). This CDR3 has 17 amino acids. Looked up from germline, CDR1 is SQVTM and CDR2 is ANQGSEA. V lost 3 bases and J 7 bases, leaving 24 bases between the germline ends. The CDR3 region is CSVESRGVGGDGGELFF. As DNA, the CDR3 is TGCAGCGTTGAGAGCAGGGGGGTAGGGGGTGATGGCGGGGAGCTGTTTTTT.

The CDR3 DNA is TGTGCCAGCAGCTTGGAAGGGGTTGGCTGGGACAGGGGTGGAGACGGCTACACCTTC. Residues: CASSLEGVGWDRGGDGYTF. This rearrangement joins TRBV5-6 to TRBJ1-2, with 10 bases matching TRBD1. The V gene end was trimmed by 0 bases and the J gene end by 8 bases; junction bases not matched to a gene: 19. Germline V gene sequence: CDR1 SGHDT, CDR2 YYEEEE. This CDR3 contains 19 residues.

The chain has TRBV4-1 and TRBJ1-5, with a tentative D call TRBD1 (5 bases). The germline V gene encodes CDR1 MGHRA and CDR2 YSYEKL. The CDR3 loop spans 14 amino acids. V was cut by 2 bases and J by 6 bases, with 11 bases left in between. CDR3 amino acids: CASSQPLRGQPQHF. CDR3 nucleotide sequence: TGCGCCAGCAGCCAACCCCTTAGGGGTCAGCCCCAGCATTTT.

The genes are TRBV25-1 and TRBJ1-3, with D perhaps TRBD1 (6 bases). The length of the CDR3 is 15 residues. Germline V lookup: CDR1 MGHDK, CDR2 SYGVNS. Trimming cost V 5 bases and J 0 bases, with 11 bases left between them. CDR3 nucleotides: TGTGCCAGCAGTCTAGACAGGAGCTCTGGAAACACCATATATTTT. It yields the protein CASSLDRSSGNTIYF.

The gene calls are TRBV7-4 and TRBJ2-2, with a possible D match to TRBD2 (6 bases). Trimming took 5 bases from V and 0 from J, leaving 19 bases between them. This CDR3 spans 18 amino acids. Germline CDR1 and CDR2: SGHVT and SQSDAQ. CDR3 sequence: CASSPSRSRRANTGELFF. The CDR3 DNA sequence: TGTGCCAGCAGCCCCAGTCGGTCTCGGAGGGCGAACACCGGGGAGCTGTTTTTT.

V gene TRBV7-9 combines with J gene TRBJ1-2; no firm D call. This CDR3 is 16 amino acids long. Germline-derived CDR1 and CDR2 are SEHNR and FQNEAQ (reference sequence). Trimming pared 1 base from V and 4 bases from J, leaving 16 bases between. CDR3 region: CASSLVVGGWVYGYTF. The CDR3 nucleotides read TGTGCCAGCAGCTTAGTAGTCGGAGGGTGGGTCTATGGCTACACCTTC.

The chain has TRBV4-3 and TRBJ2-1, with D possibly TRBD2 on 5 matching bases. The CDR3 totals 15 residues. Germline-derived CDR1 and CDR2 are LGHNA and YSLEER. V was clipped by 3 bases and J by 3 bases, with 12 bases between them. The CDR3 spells CASSHASRHYNEQFF. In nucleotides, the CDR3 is TGCGCCAGCAGCCATGCTAGCCGTCACTACAATGAGCAGTTCTTC.

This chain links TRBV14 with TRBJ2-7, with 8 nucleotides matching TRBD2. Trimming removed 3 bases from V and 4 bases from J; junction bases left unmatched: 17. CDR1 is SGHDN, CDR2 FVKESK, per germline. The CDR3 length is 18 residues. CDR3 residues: CASSHATLSGTSWYEQYF. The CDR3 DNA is TGTGCCAGCAGCCACGCCACTTTGTCAGGGACTAGTTGGTACGAGCAGTACTTC.

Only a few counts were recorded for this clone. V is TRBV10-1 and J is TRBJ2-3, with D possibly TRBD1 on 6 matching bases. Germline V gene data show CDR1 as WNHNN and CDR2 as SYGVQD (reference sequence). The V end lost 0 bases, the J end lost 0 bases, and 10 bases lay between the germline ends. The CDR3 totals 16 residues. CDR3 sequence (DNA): TGCGCCAGCAGTGAGTCTGGACAGAGTAGCACAGATACGCAGTATTTT. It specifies CASSESGQSSTDTQYF.

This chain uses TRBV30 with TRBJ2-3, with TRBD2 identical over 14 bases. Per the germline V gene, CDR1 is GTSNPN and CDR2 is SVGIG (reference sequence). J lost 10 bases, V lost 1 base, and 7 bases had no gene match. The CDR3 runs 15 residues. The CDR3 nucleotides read TGTGCCTGGAGTGCCCGACTAGCGGGAGGGCCTCCGCAGTATTTT. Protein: CAWSARLAGGPPQYF.

CDR3 coding DNA: TGCGCCAGCAGCCAAGATTTTGGCTACAGGGAGAACACTGAAGCTTTCTTT. Translated, it gives CASSQDFGYRENTEAFF. The chain employs TRBV4-3 and TRBJ1-1, with a weak D call TRBD1 (6 bases). Germline V gene lookup returns CDR1 LGHNA and CDR2 YSLEER. The CDR3 spans 17 residues. V was trimmed by 0 bases and J by 1 base, leaving 15 bases between them.